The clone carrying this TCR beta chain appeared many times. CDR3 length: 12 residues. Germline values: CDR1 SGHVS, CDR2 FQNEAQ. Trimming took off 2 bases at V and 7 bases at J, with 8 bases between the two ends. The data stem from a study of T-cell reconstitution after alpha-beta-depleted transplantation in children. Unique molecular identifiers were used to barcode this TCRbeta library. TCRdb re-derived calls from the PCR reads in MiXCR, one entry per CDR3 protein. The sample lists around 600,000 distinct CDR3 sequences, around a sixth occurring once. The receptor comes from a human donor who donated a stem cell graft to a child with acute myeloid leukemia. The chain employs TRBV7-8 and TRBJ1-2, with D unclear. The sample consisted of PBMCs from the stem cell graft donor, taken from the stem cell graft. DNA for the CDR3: TGTGCCAGCAGCTTATCACACCCTGGCTACACCTTC. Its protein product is CASSLSHPGYTF. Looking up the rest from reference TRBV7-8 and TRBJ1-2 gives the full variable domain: GAGVSQSPRYKVAKRGQDVALRCDPISGHVSLFWYQQALGQGPEFLTYFQNEAQLDKSGLPSDRFFAERPEGSVSTLKIQRTQQEDSAVYLCASSLSHPGYTFGSGTRLTVV.